This T cell receptor beta chain was retrieved from a study of T cell responses to AZD1222 COVID-19 vaccine. The CDR3 runs to 17 residues. Trimming left V 2 bases short and J 3 bases short, with 18 bases between. Germline-derived CDR1 and CDR2 are SGHRS and YFSETQ. Using immunoSEQ multiplex PCR, the repertoire was profiled, and TCRdb retains in-frame clones only, with some absent. This repertoire shows about 150,000 clones, 80% to 90% found once; its top ten account for roughly 4.7%. Concerning this clone: Its antigen is currently unknown.

General study points: The donor group comprised mostly white British people and more females; the analysis possibly underestimated clonal diversity. Unmutated variant regions reportedly attract nearly half of all spike-specific TCRs. At baseline, just a handful of AZD1222 recipients tested seropositive.

The sequences come from peripheral blood, collected on day 0 of AZD1222 vaccination. The rearrangement uses TRBV5-1 and TRBJ2-1, with D possibly called TRBD1 or TRBD2 (5 bases each). The source is an adult in good health. CDR3 residues: CASSLARDPPRYNEQFF. CDR3 nucleotides: TGCGCCAGCAGCTTAGCGAGGGACCCACCACGCTACAATGAGCAGTTCTTC.